The rows below give T cell receptor beta chains drawn from one sample of a study of Graves' ophthalmopathy and Graves' hyperthyroidism. One entry per CDR3 protein results from TCRdb running MiXCR on the multiplex PCR reads. The sample carries 740,000 or so distinct CDR3 sequences, roughly 40% recorded once. The specimen was peripheral blood. Receptors were obtained from an adult man with Graves' ophthalmopathy. CDR3s leave out the opening cysteine and the closing phenylalanine or tryptophan.

v_gene	CDR3aa
TRBV7-9	ASSQGRGGYEQY
TRBV10-1	ASRDREGKAF
TRBV24-1	ATSLSGRQETQH
TRBV2	ASSPTTMGNTEAF
TRBV20-1	SAGPYGYT
TRBV10-3	ASSVQGGNTEAF
TRBV20-1	SAGQGIYEQY
TRBV29-1	SVLGFSGAVNTEAF
TRBV25-1	ASSSRQGSPLH
TRBV2	ASSGDRDTEAF
TRBV7-9	ASSLDPGGRHEKLF
TRBV12-3/TRBV12-4	ASSQGVLHETQY
TRBV20-1	SALRDRADEKLF
TRBV10-3	ASKLGLPGAELL
TRBV20-1	SASRAAQPQH
TRBV15	ATRGVQTQY
TRBV10-3	AISAGQECLNGYT
TRBV20-1	SAGTGRQETQY
TRBV7-9	ASTWGTTYEQH
TRBV20-1	SAHDRGNTEAF
TRBV30	AWSEGETQY
TRBV15	ATSRSGQYQETQY
TRBV2	ASRGGTGREGEKLF
TRBV7-6	ASSQGQDYQPQH
TRBV10-2	ASSDVGQLNTEAF
TRBV7-9	ASSISTGGEETQY
TRBV20-1	SARTGGSNQPQY
TRBV20-1	SAREEAVLWETQY
TRBV7-9	ASSLGEGHHEQY
TRBV11-2	ASSFFPDTEAF
TRBV7-9	ASSLAGGRGGYT
TRBV7-9	ASSSPGLAKETQY
TRBV29-1	SVENLTGSGNTIY
TRBV7-2	ASSLRTSGGAGFEQY
TRBV29-1	SVGWRGETQY
TRBV5-1	ASSLEVSYEQY
TRBV7-9	ASSLERPGQAGGRTYEQY
TRBV29-1	SVERTIYNEQF
TRBV15	ATSSGTVHQETQY
TRBV9	ASSSGQGEHNEKLF
TRBV7-3	ASSLTKGREQGEAF
TRBV7-9	ASSLAPGGGYEQY
TRBV10-3	ATMGLGNTIY
TRBV25-1	ASRSWETGSIGYT
TRBV2	ASSSLLGGGETQY
TRBV7-8	ASSFRGNHNEQF
TRBV9	ASSPQWAGNTIY
TRBV7-9	ASSYLTGPDTEAF
TRBV25-1	ASSSPTNEKLF
TRBV29-1	SVEVKGLNTEAF
TRBV2	ASSWGGEQY
TRBV14	ASSQVSGGPKY
TRBV7-8	ASSFTQGMGEQY